The 12 T cell receptor beta chains below come from one sample, sequenced in a study of siplizumab effects on memory and regulatory T cells. The data were produced by immunoSEQ multiplex PCR, yet TCRdb's version contains in-frame clones alone and is incomplete. This table holds 70,000 to 90,000 clones, approximately 90% found once. The sample was CD4+ T cells sorted from blood. All receptors derive from a human donor in good health.

The chain combines TRBV5-5 with TRBJ2-3; TRBD1 or TRBD2 may be the D gene (5 bases each). V lost 2 bases to trimming and J lost 9 bases, with 13 bases between them. Germline CDR1 SGHKS, CDR2 YYEKEE (reference sequence). The CDR3 is made up of 13 amino acids. CDR3 DNA sequence: TGTGCCAGCAGCTTCTTTCCGGGGCAGACGCAGTATTTT. Encoded protein: CASSFFPGQTQYF.

The V gene is TRBV6-1, the J gene TRBJ1-1; D not certain. Germline CDR1 and CDR2: MNHNS and SASEGT. The CDR3 loop spans 14 amino acids. V was clipped by 3 bases and J by 2 bases, with 10 bases between them. The CDR3 DNA is TGTGCCAGCAGTGAGGGAGGGCTAAACACTGAAGCTTTCTTT. Its protein is CASSEGGLNTEAFF.

The chain is built from TRBV5-6 and TRBJ2-2; D is unclear. The germline V gene has CDR1 SGHDT and CDR2 YYEEEE. This CDR3 contains 13 residues. With 4 bases removed from V and 4 bases from J, the gap between germline ends came to 8 bases. The chain's CDR3 is CASSLPGTGELFF. The CDR3 DNA reads TGTGCCAGCAGCCTTCCGGGCACCGGGGAGCTGTTTTTT.

The chain employs TRBV9 and TRBJ2-7; 10 nucleotides line up with TRBD2. In germline, CDR1 is SGDLS, CDR2 YYNGEE. V was clipped by 1 base and J by 4 bases; unmatched bases: 5. The CDR3 is 15 residues long. Written as DNA, the CDR3 is TGTGCCAGCAGCGTACGAGCGGGAGGGCCGTACGAGCAGTACTTC. Amino acids: CASSVRAGGPYEQYF.

This sequence joins TRBV19 and TRBJ1-2; TRBD1 is a possible D gene (5 bases). CDR3 size: 16 residues. The germline V gene has CDR1 LNHDA and CDR2 SQIVND (reference sequence). With 1 base removed from V and 6 bases from J, the gap between germline ends came to 18 bases. Here the CDR3 reads CASSIAQGGRGNGYTF. The DNA for the CDR3 is TGTGCCAGTAGTATAGCTCAAGGAGGGAGGGGCAATGGCTACACCTTC.

The chain uses TRBV29-1 and TRBJ2-3; D may correspond to TRBD1 or TRBD2 (5 bases each). Per the germline V gene, CDR1 is SQVTM and CDR2 is ANQGSEA. V was clipped by 8 bases and J by 1 base, with 13 bases between them. The CDR3 totals 13 residues. The DNA of the CDR3 is TGCAGCATACAGGCCGGGGGCACAGATACGCAGTATTTT. Translating gives CSIQAGGTDTQYF.

The rearrangement uses TRBV6-5 and TRBJ2-2, with D perhaps matching TRBD1 or TRBD2 (6 bases each). Germline V CDR1 and CDR2: MNHEY, SVGAGI. V was shortened by 0 bases and J by 1 base, with 9 bases between the two germline ends. CDR3 length equals 16 residues. This chain's CDR3 is CASSYSGGQNTGELFF. DNA for the CDR3: TGTGCCAGCAGTTACTCCGGGGGACAGAACACCGGGGAGCTGTTTTTT.

V usage is TRBV5-1 and J usage is TRBJ2-1, with D tentatively TRBD2 (6 bases). CDR3 length equals 15 residues. Germline CDR1 SGHRS, CDR2 YFSETQ. Trimming stripped 6 bases from V and 10 bases from J, with 23 bases between. The CDR3 sequence is CASTPRLGMVGEQFF. The CDR3 nucleotides read TGCGCCAGCACGCCCAGACTAGGGATGGTGGGCGAGCAGTTCTTC. The whole variable domain, remainder taken from reference TRBV5-1 and TRBJ2-1, is KAGVTQTPRYLIKTRGQQVTLSCSPISGHRSVSWYQQTPGQGLQFLFEYFSETQRNKGNFPGRFSGRQFSNSRSEMNVSTLELGDSALYLCASTPRLGMVGEQFFGPGTRLTVL.

The genes are TRBV18 and TRBJ1-3; a weak D match, TRBD1 (5 bases). The CDR3 covers 15 residues. V was shortened by 6 bases and J by 0 bases, with 12 bases between the two germline ends. Germline V gives CDR1 KGHSH, CDR2 LQKENI. Here the CDR3 reads CASSPGGVSGNTIYF. The CDR3 DNA is TGTGCCAGCTCCCCCGGAGGGGTCTCTGGAAACACCATATATTTT.

The chain uses TRBV18 and TRBJ2-2; 9 nucleotides match TRBD1. The length of the CDR3 is 16 residues. Germline assignment: CDR1 KGHSH and CDR2 LQKENI. The V and J ends lost 1 base and 2 bases, in that order; junction bases with no gene match: 2. CDR3: CASSPRQGGNTGELFF. CDR3 coding DNA: TGTGCCAGCTCACCACGACAGGGGGGAAACACCGGGGAGCTGTTTTTT.

V is TRBV5-1 and J is TRBJ2-7; 10 bases are a match to TRBD1. CDR3 size: 16 residues. Germline values: CDR1 SGHRS, CDR2 YFSETQ. V shed 3 bases and J 5 bases; nucleotides not matched to a gene: 11. The CDR3 nucleotides read TGCGCCAGCAGCTGGGGAACATTGACAGGGGGCAACGAGCAGTACTTC. This encodes CASSWGTLTGGNEQYF. Complete variable domain (other parts from reference TRBV5-1 and TRBJ2-7): KAGVTQTPRYLIKTRGQQVTLSCSPISGHRSVSWYQQTPGQGLQFLFEYFSETQRNKGNFPGRFSGRQFSNSRSEMNVSTLELGDSALYLCASSWGTLTGGNEQYFGPGTRLTVT.

The rearrangement uses TRBV5-1 and TRBJ2-4; TRBD1 aligns across 8 bases. Germline values: CDR1 SGHRS, CDR2 YFSETQ. The CDR3 has 19 amino acids. Trimming took 4 bases from V and 0 from J; bases not matched to a gene: 15. CDR3 region: CASSLGMGQERLAKNIQYF. CDR3 coding DNA: TGCGCCAGCAGCCTGGGTATGGGACAGGAAAGACTAGCCAAAAACATTCAGTACTTC.